The 7 T cell receptor beta chains below all came from one sample that was sequenced in a study of T cells in Graves' hyperthyroidism and ophthalmopathy. Amplification of TCR beta CDR3 regions was performed using RNA transcripts as template. When the TCR CDR3 underwent first-round RT-PCR, the HTBI primer set was used. TCRdb ran MiXCR on the multiplex PCR reads and lists one entry per CDR3 protein. This table has roughly 400,000 distinct CDR3 sequences, around an eighth appearing once. Sequencing was done on a sample of blood. These TCRs come from a man in his fifties or sixties with Graves' ophthalmopathy.

There are many counts of this clonotype. V gene TRBV6-6 combines with J gene TRBJ1-5; D is unclear. The CDR3 spans 18 residues. CDR1 is MNHNY and CDR2 is SVGAGI in the germline V gene (reference sequence). V lost 2 bases to trimming and J lost 2 bases, with 19 bases between them. CDR3 nucleotide sequence: TGTGCCAGCAGTTACGGATCCGAAGAACCGGGCGGCAATCAGCCCCAGCATTTT. As protein: CASSYGSEEPGGNQPQHF.

In its sample, this clonotype was seen many times. The CDR3 nucleotides are TGTGCCAGCAGCCGAGCGGGATTCTACGAGCAGTACTTC. It specifies CASSRAGFYEQYF. The rearrangement links TRBV3-1 to TRBJ2-7; TRBD2 matches 7 bases. The CDR3 totals 13 residues. The trim removed 4 bases at V and 3 bases at J, leaving 3 bases unmatched. Germline V lookup: CDR1 LGHDT, CDR2 YNNKEL (reference sequence).

The CDR3 DNA follows: TGTGCCAGCAGCGTTGACAGCTACAATGAGCAGTTCTTC. Translating gives CASSVDSYNEQFF. The chain recombines TRBV9 with TRBJ2-1; weak D call: TRBD1 (5 bases). V was trimmed by 2 bases and J by 3 bases, leaving 6 bases between them. Per the germline V gene, CDR1 is SGDLS and CDR2 is YYNGEE. The CDR3 is 13 amino acids.

This clonotype appeared many times. The V gene is TRBV12-3 or TRBV12-4, the J gene TRBJ2-1, with 11 bases identical to TRBD2. This CDR3 comprises 15 residues. Unmatched junction bases numbered 6, after V lost 5 bases and J lost 6 bases. CDR3 nucleotide sequence: TGTGCCAGCAGTACTACTAGCGGGAGTGGCAATGAGCAGTTCTTC. This translates into CASSTTSGSGNEQFF.

This clonotype was seen ten or more times. The chain's CDR3 is CASSEALLFGARKTQYF. For the CDR3, the DNA is TGTGCCAGCAGTGAAGCGCTTCTGTTTGGGGCCCGAAAGACCCAGTACTTC. The V and J genes are TRBV2 and TRBJ2-5; maybe TRBD1 (5 bases). This CDR3 comprises 17 residues. CDR1 is SNHLY and CDR2 is FYNNEI in the germline V gene. V was clipped by 0 bases and J by 6 bases, with 20 bases between them.

This clonotype was seen many times. This rearrangement joins TRBV2 to TRBJ1-2; maybe TRBD1 (5 bases). V was cut by 2 bases and J by 3 bases, with 7 bases left in between. The CDR3 loop spans 13 amino acids. CDR1 and CDR2 (germline): SNHLY, FYNNEI. The CDR3 is CASSEQGDYGYTF. CDR3 sequence (DNA): TGTGCCAGCAGTGAACAGGGCGACTATGGCTACACCTTC. Supplemented by reference TRBV2 and TRBJ1-2, the full variable domain reads EPEVTQTPSHQVTQMGQEVILRCVPISNHLYFYWYRQILGQKVEFLVSFYNNEISEKSEIFDDQFSVERPDGSNFTLKIRSTKLEDSAMYFCASSEQGDYGYTFGSGTRLTVV.

This chain uses TRBV7-8 with TRBJ1-2; D is possibly TRBD1 (5 bases). The germline V gene has CDR1 SGHVS and CDR2 FQNEAQ. Trimming left V 1 base short and J 3 bases short, with 9 bases between. This CDR3 has 14 residues. The CDR3 loop is CASSLDTGYYGYTF. The CDR3 DNA reads TGTGCCAGCAGCTTAGATACAGGTTACTATGGCTACACCTTC.